This T cell receptor beta chain is from a study of naive and memory T cell subsets. Both TRBC1 and TRBC2 were covered by a beta constant-region primer of two equimolar oligonucleotides. Nested alpha and beta constant-region primers with the SP2 primer drove four PCR rounds on ligated cDNA. TCRdb re-called the UMI-ligation and nested PCR reads with MiXCR, one entry per CDR3 protein. The sample lists approximately 140,000 distinct CDR3 sequences; about 20% were seen once. Study-wide results and limits: Especially in CD8 cells, naive repertoires contained a few larger clonotypes, possibly CD45RA-re-expressing memory cells. Naive and memory subsets had different power law exponents for TCR abundance.

Comments on this clonotype: Its specificity is unknown.

The sequenced sample was naive CD8+ T cells from blood. This clonotype was obtained from a human donor in good health.

CDR3 amino acids: CASSPLATGELFF. CDR3 nucleotide sequence: TGTGCCAGCAGCCCACTAGCGACCGGGGAGCTGTTTTTT. This chain joins TRBV6-2 or TRBV6-3 and TRBJ2-2; TRBD2 aligns across 7 bases. V gave up 6 bases and J gave up 5 bases; unmatched junction bases: 3. Germline assignment: CDR1 MNHEY and CDR2 SVGEGT. The CDR3 is 13 amino acids.